These 28 T cell receptor beta chains were all obtained from the same sample, sequenced in a study of cytomegalovirus exposure and HLA in healthy donors. The study ran its PCR with 60 Vbeta and 13 Jbeta primers. TCRdb's copy holds only in-frame clones and misses some; the assay was immunoSEQ multiplex PCR. The table lists roughly 110,000 clones, about 80% of them singletons. The sample was PBMCs. These receptors were obtained from a female donor in good health and CMV-seronegative.

This chain links TRBV6-5 with TRBJ2-2, with 8 bases that match TRBD1. Unmatched junction bases numbered 10, after V lost 6 bases and J lost 7 bases. Germline CDR1 is MNHEY and CDR2 is SVGAGI. The CDR3 totals 15 residues. The DNA for the CDR3 is TGTGCCAGCAGAAGGACAGGGATGGAGATCGGGGAGCTGTTTTTT. Amino acids: CASRRTGMEIGELFF.

This chain connects TRBV5-1 to TRBJ1-1; maybe TRBD1 (5 bases). Germline lookup yields CDR1 SGHRS and CDR2 YFSETQ. Trimming removed 9 bases from V and 1 base from J, with 16 bases in between. The length of the CDR3 is 14 residues. The CDR3 nucleotides are TGCGCCACCCAGGCAGGGTCGGGGAACACTGAAGCTTTCTTT. Its protein is CATQAGSGNTEAFF.

The V call is TRBV5-4, the J call TRBJ2-1; 11 positions agree with TRBD2. The CDR3 totals 17 residues. Germline V CDR1 and CDR2: SGHNT, YYREEE (reference sequence). Losses at the gene ends were 3 bases for V and 5 bases for J; bases not matched to a gene: 10. The CDR3 loop is CASSSPSGGRVDNEQFF. The CDR3 coding sequence is TGTGCCAGCAGCTCACCTAGCGGGGGGCGGGTGGACAATGAGCAGTTCTTC. The whole variable domain, filled in from reference TRBV5-4 and TRBJ2-1, reads ETGVTQSPTHLIKTRGQQVTLRCSSQSGHNTVSWYQQALGQGPQFIFQYYREEENGRGNFPPRFSGLQFPNYSSELNVNALELDDSALYLCASSSPSGGRVDNEQFFGPGTRLTVL.

The genes are TRBV7-9 and TRBJ1-3, with D possibly matching TRBD1 (6 bases). V shed 5 bases and J shed 0 bases, with 23 bases lying between them. The CDR3 consists of 19 residues. The germline gives CDR1 SEHNR, CDR2 FQNEAQ (reference sequence). In DNA, the CDR3 is TGTGCCAGCAGCCCCCGATATAAGGACAGCGTCCTCTCTGGAAACACCATATATTTT. This sequence encodes CASSPRYKDSVLSGNTIYF.

The J gene is TRBJ2-7, the V gene TRBV2; D ambiguous. Looked up from germline, CDR1 is SNHLY and CDR2 is FYNNEI. The CDR3 sequence is 12 residues long. The ends were cut back, 8 bases at V and 0 bases at J, with 8 bases in the middle. The CDR3 DNA is TGTGCCAGCGGGCTCAGCTCCTACGAGCAGTACTTC. Its protein product is CASGLSSYEQYF.

The chain uses TRBV10-2 and TRBJ2-1; 7 nucleotides match TRBD2. J lost 10 bases, V lost 2 bases, and 8 bases had no gene match. The CDR3 extends over 14 amino acids. Looked up from germline, CDR1 is WSHSY and CDR2 is SAAADI. Here the CDR3 DNA reads TGCGCCAGCAGTGAGGGGAGGCTAGCGGAGGAGCAGTTCTTC. It specifies CASSEGRLAEEQFF.

The CDR3 region is CASSHGQPTYEQYF. The CDR3, as DNA: TGCGCCAGCAGCCATGGACAGCCGACCTACGAGCAGTACTTC. This chain connects TRBV5-1 to TRBJ2-7; tentative D call: TRBD1 (6 bases). Trimming stripped 4 bases from V and 2 bases from J, with 13 bases between. The CDR3 contains 14 residues. CDR1 SGHRS and CDR2 YFSETQ come from the germline V gene.

The CDR3 here is CASSLLGRGQSGGYTF. The CDR3 DNA reads TGTGCCAGCAGCCTCCTGGGTAGGGGGCAGAGCGGAGGCTACACCTTC. The V call is TRBV7-3, the J call TRBJ1-2; 7 positions match TRBD1. This CDR3 has 16 amino acids. Germline V gives CDR1 SGHTA, CDR2 FQGTGA. The V and J ends lost 5 bases and 8 bases, in that order; junction bases with no gene match: 17. The full variable domain, in which reference TRBV7-3 and TRBJ1-2 provide the parts outside the CDR3, is GAGVSQTPSNKVTEKGKYVELRCDPISGHTALYWYRQSLGQGPEFLIYFQGTGAADDSGLPNDRFFAVRPEGSVSTLKIQRTERGDSAVYLCASSLLGRGQSGGYTFGSGTRLTVV.

V is TRBV19 and J is TRBJ1-1, with a possible D match to TRBD1 (6 bases). Germline values: CDR1 LNHDA, CDR2 SQIVND (reference sequence). This CDR3 has 21 residues. Trimming took off 4 bases at V and 8 bases at J, with 38 bases between the two ends. In nucleotides, the CDR3 is TGTGCCAGTAGTACGCCGCCGCGCGCCGCGGGGGGGTCACAGGGTCTTTTGGAAGCTTTCTTT. Protein product: CASSTPPRAAGGSQGLLEAFF.

This clone was recorded many times. The gene calls are TRBV5-6 and TRBJ1-1; the D gene is possibly TRBD1 (6 bases). V lost 1 base and J 1 base, leaving 8 bases between the germline ends. Per the germline V gene, CDR1 is SGHDT and CDR2 is YYEEEE. The CDR3 sequence is 14 residues long. The CDR3 nucleotides are TGTGCCAGCAGCTTGACAGGGAGGAACACTGAAGCTTTCTTT. This encodes CASSLTGRNTEAFF.

CDR3: CASGKSQRGVRSQETQYF. CDR3 DNA: TGTGCCAGCGGGAAGTCCCAGCGGGGGGTCCGTAGCCAAGAGACCCAGTACTTC. The chain carries TRBV2 and TRBJ2-5; 9 bases line up with TRBD2. The CDR3 runs to 18 residues. J was trimmed by 1 base and V by 8 bases; bases with no gene match: 17. CDR1 and CDR2 from the germline V gene are SNHLY and FYNNEI. Based on the CDR3 plus reference TRBV2 and TRBJ2-5, the full variable domain is EPEVTQTPSHQVTQMGQEVILRCVPISNHLYFYWYRQILGQKVEFLVSFYNNEISEKSEIFDDQFSVERPDGSNFTLKIRSTKLEDSAMYFCASGKSQRGVRSQETQYFGPGTRLLVL.

This sequence joins TRBV15 and TRBJ1-2; 7 bases line up with TRBD1. J was trimmed by 6 bases and V by 5 bases; bases with no gene match: 9. In germline, CDR1 is LNHNV, CDR2 YYDKDF (reference sequence). CDR3 length: 14 amino acids. The CDR3 loop is CATSWGTQGDGYTF. In nucleotides, the CDR3 is TGTGCCACCAGCTGGGGGACGCAGGGGGATGGCTACACCTTC.

In nucleotides, the CDR3 is TGTGCCAGCAGCTTAGAGGGGGGGGTCTACAATGAGCAGTTCTTC. Residues: CASSLEGGVYNEQFF. The V and J genes are TRBV7-8 and TRBJ2-1, with D possibly being TRBD2 (7 bases). V was shortened by 1 base and J by 3 bases, with 10 bases between the two germline ends. CDR1 and CDR2 (germline): SGHVS, FQNEAQ. CDR3 size: 15 residues.

This rearrangement joins TRBV11-2 to TRBJ1-5; TRBD1 might be the D (5 bases). The V end lost 2 bases, the J end lost 5 bases, and 10 bases lay between the germline ends. This CDR3 has 14 residues. Germline V gene lookup returns CDR1 SGHAT and CDR2 FQNNGV. The CDR3 sequence: CASSLLGVDQPQHF. For the CDR3, the DNA is TGTGCCAGCAGCTTACTAGGGGTGGATCAGCCCCAGCATTTT.

This chain connects TRBV7-2 to TRBJ1-5; D possibly corresponds to TRBD1 (5 bases). The V end was cut by 1 base, the J end by 7 bases, with 8 bases between. Germline-derived CDR1 and CDR2 are SGHTA and FQGNSA. The CDR3 length is 13 residues. The CDR3 spells CASSLDQGQPQHF. In DNA form, the CDR3 reads TGTGCCAGCAGCTTAGATCAGGGCCAGCCCCAGCATTTT.

This clone was counted a few times. The chain links TRBV7-9 to TRBJ1-1, with TRBD1 identical over 7 bases. The junction had 2 bases not matched to a gene; V was cut back by 5 bases and J by 2 bases. Per germline, CDR1 SEHNR and CDR2 FQNEAQ (reference sequence). The CDR3 extends over 13 amino acids. In nucleotides, the CDR3 is TGTGCCAGCAGCGCAGGGGGAAACACTGAAGCTTTCTTT. This gives the protein CASSAGGNTEAFF.

This clone came up a few times. This chain uses TRBV4-2 with TRBJ1-1; D is unclear. This CDR3 comprises 15 residues. Per the germline V gene, CDR1 is LGHNA and CDR2 is YNFKEQ. V was trimmed by 1 base and J by 4 bases, leaving 13 bases between them. The CDR3: CASSQGGSMGTEAFF. As DNA, the CDR3 is TGTGCCAGCAGCCAAGGAGGGTCTATGGGCACTGAAGCTTTCTTT.

This clone was seen just once. The gene calls are TRBV5-1 and TRBJ1-3; perhaps TRBD1 as D (5 bases). Germline lookup yields CDR1 SGHRS and CDR2 YFSETQ. Trimming pared 0 bases from V and 1 base from J, leaving 11 bases between. The CDR3 consists of 16 residues. The CDR3 DNA is TGCGCCAGCAGCTTGGAACAGGCTACGTCTGGAAACACCATATATTTT. Protein: CASSLEQATSGNTIYF.

There are a few counts of this clone. The chain employs TRBV6-6 and TRBJ1-2; D uncertain. The CDR3 spans 15 residues. Per the germline V gene, CDR1 is MNHNY and CDR2 is SVGAGI (reference sequence). V was pared by 2 bases and J by 2 bases, with 12 bases between. CDR3 nucleotides: TGTGCCAGCAGTTACGGAGGGCCCAAGAACTATGGCTACACCTTC. It is translated as CASSYGGPKNYGYTF.

On this clone: Sequence at one end of the junction differs from germline and may be a read error. V is TRBV7-9 and J is TRBJ2-1; 7 bases line up with TRBD2. Germline lookup yields CDR1 SEHNR and CDR2 FQNEAQ (reference sequence). This CDR3 region has 12 residues. The DNA for the CDR3 is TGTTCCAGCAGCGAGGGGAGGGATGAGCAGTTCTTC. Translating gives CSSSEGRDEQFF.

This chain connects TRBV10-1 to TRBJ1-5; 7 bases fit TRBD1. This CDR3 is built from 15 residues. Unmatched junction bases numbered 8, after V lost 8 bases and J lost 1 base. Germline V lookup: CDR1 WNHNN, CDR2 SYGVQD (reference sequence). The CDR3 region has the DNA TGCGCCAGCTGTAAACAGGGGTCAAGCAATCAGCCCCAGCATTTT. Its translation is CASCKQGSSNQPQHF.

This rearrangement joins TRBV7-8 to TRBJ1-3; D possibly corresponds to TRBD1 (5 bases). The CDR3 runs to 19 residues. Germline CDR1 reads SGHVS; CDR2 reads FQNEAQ. V lost 0 bases and J 0 bases, leaving 18 bases between the germline ends. The CDR3 nucleotides read TGTGCCAGCAGCTTAGCTGTGCGCGGGGGTTACTCCTCTGGAAACACCATATATTTT. Its protein product is CASSLAVRGGYSSGNTIYF.

The rearrangement joins TRBV7-9 to TRBJ2-1, with 11 nucleotides matching TRBD2. The junction had 19 bases not matched to a gene; V was cut back by 8 bases and J by 7 bases. Germline lookup yields CDR1 SEHNR and CDR2 FQNEAQ (reference sequence). The CDR3 contains 18 residues. As DNA, the CDR3 is TGTGCCAGCCTAAATACCGCTAGCGGGGGGCAAACGGGGAATGAGCAGTTCTTC. Translation gives CASLNTASGGQTGNEQFF.

The CDR3 region is CASSPDSMNTEAFF. CDR3 nucleotide sequence: TGTGCCAGCAGCCCGGACAGCATGAACACTGAAGCTTTCTTT. The chain carries TRBV11-2 and TRBJ1-1; TRBD1 might be the D (6 bases). The CDR3 loop spans 14 amino acids. The germline V and J ends were trimmed by 5 bases and 0 bases, with 10 bases remaining between them. Per the germline V gene, CDR1 is SGHAT and CDR2 is FQNNGV.

The V and J genes are TRBV6-5 and TRBJ2-2, with D possibly TRBD2 on 7 matching bases. The germline V gene encodes CDR1 MNHEY and CDR2 SVGAGI. The CDR3 is 13 residues long. V lost 6 bases, J lost 6 bases, and 11 bases lay in between. The DNA for the CDR3 is TGTGCCAGCAGCTCGGGGGGCCCCGGGGAGCTGTTTTTT. Amino acid sequence: CASSSGGPGELFF.

V and J are TRBV6-1 and TRBJ1-1; 9 nucleotides line up with TRBD1. The CDR3 length is 13 residues. Germline CDR1 is MNHNS and CDR2 is SASEGT. V dropped 5 bases and J dropped 9; count of bases not matched to a gene: 7. The CDR3 here is CASSQPGTGKAFF. The CDR3 DNA is TGTGCCAGCAGTCAACCAGGGACAGGGAAAGCTTTCTTT.

The chain uses TRBV4-2 and TRBJ2-4, with 7 bases that match TRBD2. Germline V CDR1 and CDR2: LGHNA, YNFKEQ. J was trimmed by 6 bases and V by 1 base; bases with no gene match: 12. This CDR3 is built from 17 residues. CDR3 DNA sequence: TGTGCCAGCAGCCAAGTGGTCCCCAGCGGGGTCGGAAACATTCAGTACTTC. Translating it yields CASSQVVPSGVGNIQYF.

The chain links TRBV5-1 to TRBJ1-2; 9 bases fit TRBD1. Germline V CDR1 and CDR2: SGHRS, YFSETQ. The CDR3 covers 15 residues. Losses at the gene ends were 4 bases for V and 7 bases for J; bases not matched to a gene: 11. This CDR3 is CASSETGTGLFGYTF. The DNA for the CDR3 is TGCGCCAGCAGCGAAACCGGGACAGGGCTGTTTGGCTACACCTTC.